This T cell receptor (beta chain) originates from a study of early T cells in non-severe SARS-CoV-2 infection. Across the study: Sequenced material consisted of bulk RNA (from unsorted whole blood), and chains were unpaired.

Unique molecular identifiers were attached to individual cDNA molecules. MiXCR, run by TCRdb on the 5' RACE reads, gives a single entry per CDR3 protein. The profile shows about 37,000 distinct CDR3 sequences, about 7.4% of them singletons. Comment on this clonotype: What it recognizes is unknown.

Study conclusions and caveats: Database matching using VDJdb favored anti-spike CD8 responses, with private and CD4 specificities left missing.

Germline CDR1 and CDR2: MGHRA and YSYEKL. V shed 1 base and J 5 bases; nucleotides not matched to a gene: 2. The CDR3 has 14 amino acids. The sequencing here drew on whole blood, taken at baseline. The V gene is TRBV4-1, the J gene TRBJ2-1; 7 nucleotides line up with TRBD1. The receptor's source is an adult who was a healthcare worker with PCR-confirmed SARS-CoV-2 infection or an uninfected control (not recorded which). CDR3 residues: CASSQGQGHNEQFF. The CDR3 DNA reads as TGCGCCAGCAGCCAAGGACAGGGACACAATGAGCAGTTCTTC.